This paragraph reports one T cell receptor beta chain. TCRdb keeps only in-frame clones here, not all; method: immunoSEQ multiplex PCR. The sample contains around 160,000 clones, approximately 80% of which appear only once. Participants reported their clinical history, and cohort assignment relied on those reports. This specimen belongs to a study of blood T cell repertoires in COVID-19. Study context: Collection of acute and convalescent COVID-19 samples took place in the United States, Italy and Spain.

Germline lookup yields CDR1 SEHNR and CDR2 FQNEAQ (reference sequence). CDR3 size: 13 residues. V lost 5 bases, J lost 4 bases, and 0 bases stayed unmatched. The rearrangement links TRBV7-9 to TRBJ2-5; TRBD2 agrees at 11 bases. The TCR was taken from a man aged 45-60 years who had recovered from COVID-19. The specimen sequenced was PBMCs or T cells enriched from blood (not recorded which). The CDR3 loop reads CASSTSGGETQYF. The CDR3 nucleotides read TGTGCCAGCAGCACTAGCGGGGGAGAGACCCAGTACTTC.